The clone carrying this T cell receptor beta chain was found many times. V lost 4 bases and J lost 3, with 13 bases in between. Germline V gives CDR1 SQVTM, CDR2 ANQGSEA. The CDR3 sequence is 13 residues long. This sample was included in a study of identical twins. TCRdb independently ran MiXCR on the 5' RACE reads; one entry per CDR3 protein. In the table there are approximately 260,000 distinct CDR3 sequences, roughly 8.7% of which are singletons. These data also formed part of another study, on yellow fever vaccine responses in identical twins.

This receptor was obtained from a woman between 18 and 29 years old in good health. The V call is TRBV29-1, the J call TRBJ2-7; D ambiguous. The sequenced material came from CD8+ T cells sorted from blood. CDR3 sequence: CSVVESIGYEQYF. Written as DNA, the CDR3 is TGCAGCGTTGTTGAATCTATTGGCTACGAGCAGTACTTC.